One and the same sample provided the 31 T cell receptor beta chains below, sequenced in a study of control samples from healthy donors and cancer patients. Sequenced by immunoSEQ multiplex PCR; TCRdb stores in-frame clones only, minus some. Altogether 100,000 to 150,000 clones are present, 80% to 95% being singletons, with the ten largest covering about 2.3%. The sample comprised blood. The receptors here all came from a man aged 40-49 years in good health.

CDR3 nucleotide sequence: TGCGCCAGCAGCTTGGCCCTAGCGGGGACGGAAGATACGCAGTATTTT. This sequence encodes CASSLALAGTEDTQYF. The J gene is TRBJ2-3, the V gene TRBV5-1, with 9 bases that match TRBD2. From germline, CDR1 is SGHRS and CDR2 YFSETQ. The CDR3 is 16 amino acids. The J segment lost 5 bases and the V segment lost 0 bases, leaving 7 bases of the junction unmatched.

The chain has TRBV7-9 and TRBJ1-5, with D perhaps matching TRBD1 (5 bases). V was trimmed by 5 bases and J by 6 bases, leaving 14 bases between them. Per germline, CDR1 SEHNR and CDR2 FQNEAQ (reference sequence). The CDR3 covers 14 residues. DNA for the CDR3: TGTGCCAGCAGCCGGGTCGGGACGGGTCAGCCCCAGCATTTT. Amino acids: CASSRVGTGQPQHF.

This clone was recorded a few times. Other nucleotide sequences in the sample specify the same CDR3. The gene calls are TRBV7-8 and TRBJ2-7, with D perhaps matching TRBD1 or TRBD2 (5 bases each). Trimming pared 2 bases from V and 1 base from J, leaving 9 bases between. CDR3 size: 14 residues. Germline CDR1 SGHVS, CDR2 FQNEAQ. CDR3 sequence (DNA): TGTGCCAGCAGCTTATCAGGGAGTTCCTACGAGCAGTACTTC. Its protein is CASSLSGSSYEQYF.

For the CDR3, the DNA is TGTGCCAGCAGCTTGGATCTAGCGGGGGGCTCCTACAATGAGCAGTTCTTC. Protein product: CASSLDLAGGSYNEQFF. This chain connects TRBV5-6 to TRBJ2-1, with 11 nucleotides matching TRBD2. V lost 0 bases, J lost 0 bases, and 2 bases stayed unmatched. The CDR3 runs 17 residues. Germline loops: CDR1 SGHDT, CDR2 YYEEEE.

This chain links TRBV5-1 with TRBJ2-1, with 9 bases identical to TRBD2. Germline V gene data show CDR1 as SGHRS and CDR2 as YFSETQ. The CDR3 contains 16 residues. V lost 4 bases and J lost 6; bases outside the gene matches: 11. CDR3 loop: CASSPQGGGAGNEQFF. DNA of the CDR3: TGCGCCAGCAGCCCCCAGGGCGGGGGGGCAGGCAATGAGCAGTTCTTC.

The genes are TRBV12-3 or TRBV12-4 and TRBJ2-1, with D possibly matching TRBD1 (5 bases). CDR3 length: 12 amino acids. The V gene lost 8 bases and the J gene lost 6 bases, with 11 bases spanning the gap. As DNA, the CDR3 is TGTGCCAGCGCAGGGAAATTCAATGAGCAGTTCTTC. This encodes CASAGKFNEQFF.

V usage is TRBV6-5 and J usage is TRBJ2-3; a weak D match, TRBD1 (6 bases). The germline V gene has CDR1 MNHEY and CDR2 SVGAGI. The CDR3 is 15 residues long. The V gene lost 7 bases and the J gene lost 3 bases, with 17 bases spanning the gap. This CDR3 is CASTPTGTLTDTQYF. For the CDR3, the DNA is TGTGCCAGCACCCCGACAGGAACCCTAACAGATACGCAGTATTTT.

The rearrangement joins TRBV2 to TRBJ2-2; 9 nucleotides align to TRBD1. The CDR3 has 15 residues. J was trimmed by 4 bases and V by 6 bases; bases with no gene match: 6. CDR1 and CDR2 (germline): SNHLY, FYNNEI. CDR3 loop: CASRSTGGATGELFF. CDR3 nucleotides: TGTGCCAGCAGATCTACAGGGGGCGCCACCGGGGAGCTGTTTTTT.

This chain connects TRBV5-6 to TRBJ2-3; D gene ambiguous. There are 13 residues in the CDR3. V lost 0 bases to trimming and J lost 7 bases, with 9 bases between them. CDR1 and CDR2 from the germline V gene are SGHDT and YYEEEE. CDR3 region: CASSLGAFNTQYF. CDR3 DNA sequence: TGTGCCAGCAGCTTGGGGGCCTTTAATACGCAGTATTTT.

This chain joins TRBV12-3 or TRBV12-4 and TRBJ2-2; no clear D. The CDR3 covers 12 residues. The V end lost 5 bases, the J end lost 6 bases, and 7 bases lay between the germline ends. The CDR3: CASSPIAGELFF. CDR3 bases: TGTGCCAGCAGTCCCATCGCCGGGGAGCTGTTTTTT.

This chain connects TRBV6-5 to TRBJ2-1; the D gene could be TRBD1 or TRBD2 (5 bases each). V was cut by 6 bases and J by 7 bases, with 13 bases left in between. Germline-derived CDR1 and CDR2 are MNHEY and SVGAGI. The CDR3 contains 13 residues. CDR3 protein: CASSREWGNEQFF. The CDR3 region has the DNA TGTGCCAGCAGCCGAGAATGGGGGAATGAGCAGTTCTTC.

This clone occurred once. The gene calls are TRBV29-1 and TRBJ2-2; TRBD1 agrees at 8 bases. Germline CDR1 reads SQVTM; CDR2 reads ANQGSEA. This CDR3 is built from 15 residues. Trimming at V came to 6 bases and at J to 2 bases, leaving 8 bases not matched to a gene. The CDR3: CSVVTGTGNTGELFF. The CDR3 DNA follows: TGCAGCGTCGTAACCGGGACAGGTAACACCGGGGAGCTGTTTTTT.

The V gene is TRBV6-1, the J gene TRBJ2-3, with 7 bases identical to TRBD1. The junction had 4 bases not matched to a gene; V was cut back by 1 base and J by 6 bases. This CDR3 contains 14 residues. Per germline, CDR1 MNHNS and CDR2 SASEGT. CDR3: CASSEGTGADTQYF. In DNA, the CDR3 is TGTGCCAGCAGTGAAGGGACAGGAGCGGATACGCAGTATTTT.

The sample holds a few counts of this clone. The chain joins TRBV11-3 to TRBJ1-4, with a weak D call TRBD1 (6 bases). The V gene's germline CDR1 is SGHNT and CDR2 YENEEA. The CDR3 sequence is 13 residues long. V lost 5 bases and J lost 12, with 16 bases in between. The CDR3 sequence: CASSPSPAGELFF. The CDR3, as DNA: TGTGCCAGCAGCCCCTCTCCGGCAGGGGAACTGTTTTTT. Full variable domain (remainder filled in from reference TRBV11-3 and TRBJ1-4): EAGVVQSPRYKIIEKKQPVAFWCNPISGHNTLYWYLQNLGQGPELLIRYENEEAVDDSQLPKDRFSAERLKGVDSTLKIQPAELGDSAVYLCASSPSPAGELFFGSGTQLSVL.

This clone was counted once. DNA for the CDR3: TGTGCCAGCAGCCAAGCCCACGCGCCGGGGAGGAGCACAGATACGCAGTATTTT. This encodes CASSQAHAPGRSTDTQYF. This chain joins TRBV4-2 and TRBJ2-3, with a weak D call TRBD2 (6 bases). This CDR3 region has 18 residues. The V gene lost 1 base and the J gene lost 0 bases, with 17 bases spanning the gap. CDR1 is LGHNA, CDR2 YNFKEQ, per germline.

CDR3 loop: CASSQEIGYTEAFF. Written as DNA, the CDR3 is TGTGCCAGCAGCCAAGAAATAGGGTACACTGAAGCTTTCTTT. The genes are TRBV3-1 (or the pseudogene TRBV3-2) and TRBJ1-1; D is unclear. Germline loops: CDR1 LGHDT, CDR2 YNNKEL (reference sequence). The CDR3 length is 14 residues. V was clipped by 0 bases and J by 3 bases, with 8 bases between them.

V and J are TRBV3-1 (or the pseudogene TRBV3-2) and TRBJ1-1; D is ambiguous. This CDR3 is built from 16 residues. Germline CDR1 reads LGHDT; CDR2 reads YNNKEL (reference sequence). Trimming took 2 bases from V and 6 from J, leaving 19 bases between them. CDR3 loop: CASSQNIREGLPEAFF. The CDR3, as DNA: TGTGCCAGCAGCCAAAACATCCGCGAAGGGTTGCCTGAAGCTTTCTTT.

The rearrangement joins TRBV18 to TRBJ1-6; D unclear. This CDR3 has 13 residues. Germline values: CDR1 KGHSH, CDR2 LQKENI. V was pared by 6 bases and J by 6 bases, with 9 bases between. The CDR3 DNA is TGTGCCAGCTCCCCGGCGAGTAATTCACCCCTCCACTTT. Protein product: CASSPASNSPLHF.

The chain carries TRBV2 and TRBJ2-1, with D tentatively TRBD1 or TRBD2 (6 bases each). The CDR3 is 14 residues long. The V gene lost 7 bases and the J gene lost 0 bases, with 10 bases spanning the gap. Germline V lookup: CDR1 SNHLY, CDR2 FYNNEI. DNA of the CDR3: TGTGCCAGCACGTCGGGGGCCTCCTACAATGAGCAGTTCTTC. Its protein is CASTSGASYNEQFF.

V and J are TRBV2 and TRBJ1-6; 10 bases match TRBD1. The CDR3 spans 16 residues. V lost 7 bases and J lost 11; bases outside the gene matches: 14. Germline lookup yields CDR1 SNHLY and CDR2 FYNNEI. CDR3 nucleotide sequence: TGTGCCAGCATCATGGACAGGGGGATAAGAGAAGCACCCCTCCACTTT. This gives the protein CASIMDRGIREAPLHF.

For this clone: At one end the junction does not follow the germline gene, possibly because of a read error. The rearrangement links TRBV7-7 to TRBJ2-5, with 10 bases that match TRBD1. The length of the CDR3 is 15 residues. Germline-derived CDR1 and CDR2 are SSHAT and FNYEAQ (reference sequence). For the CDR3, the DNA is TGTGCTAGCAGCCCAGAGCGGACAGGGGGGGAGACCCAGTACTTC. It encodes CASSPERTGGETQYF.

The CDR3 bases are TGTGCCAGCAGCAAAGGCGGGGTAGCGAACACTGAAGCTTTCTTT. Translating it yields CASSKGGVANTEAFF. The genes are TRBV21-1 and TRBJ1-1. TRBV21-1 is a known pseudogene. CDR3 length: 15 amino acids.

This clone has only a few counts. The chain carries TRBV3-1 (or the pseudogene TRBV3-2) and TRBJ2-2, with a possible D match to TRBD2 (5 bases). V lost 1 base, J lost 7 bases, and 13 bases lay in between. Germline V gene lookup returns CDR1 LGHDT and CDR2 YNNKEL (reference sequence). The length of the CDR3 is 15 residues. The CDR3, as DNA: TGTGCCAGCAGCCAAGGCTGGGGAGAGGTCGGGGAGCTGTTTTTT. It codes for CASSQGWGEVGELFF.

This chain uses TRBV10-3 with TRBJ1-3; D not certain. CDR1 ENHRY and CDR2 SYGVKD come from the germline V gene. The CDR3 consists of 13 residues. Trimming stripped 8 bases from V and 4 bases from J, with 12 bases between. DNA for the CDR3: TGTGCCATCGGGGTTACACAAGGAAACACCATATATTTT. This translates into CAIGVTQGNTIYF.

V is TRBV19 and J is TRBJ2-1, with 9 positions matching TRBD1. Germline CDR1 reads LNHDA; CDR2 reads SQIVND (reference sequence). V lost 5 bases and J lost 2; bases outside the gene matches: 4. The CDR3 runs to 15 residues. CDR3 DNA sequence: TGTGCCAGTAGTCGCCGGACAGGGGCCTACAATGAGCAGTTCTTC. Translated: CASSRRTGAYNEQFF.

The chain employs TRBV9 and TRBJ2-2, with TRBD1 matching over 9 bases. Germline assignment: CDR1 SGDLS and CDR2 YYNGEE. The CDR3 consists of 17 residues. With 3 bases clipped from V and 4 bases from J, the junction kept 10 bases outside the gene matches. The CDR3 DNA sequence: TGTGCCAGCAGCGCGAACAGGGGGCATGGCGGCACCGGGGAGCTGTTTTTT. It codes for CASSANRGHGGTGELFF.

CDR3 DNA sequence: TGTGCCAGCAGCCCCCAAGGTCCTAAGGGCTACGAGCAGTACTTC. Protein product: CASSPQGPKGYEQYF. The V call is TRBV21-1, the J call TRBJ2-7. TRBV21-1 is an annotated pseudogene. The CDR3 has 15 amino acids.

The chain recombines TRBV28 with TRBJ1-1, with TRBD1 as a possible D gene (5 bases). Germline V CDR1 and CDR2: MDHEN, SYDVKM. The CDR3 runs 14 residues. V was pared by 6 bases and J by 2 bases, with 13 bases between. CDR3 bases: TGTGCCAGCAGCAACCCGGGACTTAACACTGAAGCTTTCTTT. It codes for CASSNPGLNTEAFF.

The chain is built from TRBV15 and TRBJ1-3; 11 nucleotides match TRBD1. The junction had 1 base not matched to a gene; V was cut back by 3 bases and J by 0 bases. This CDR3 region has 16 residues. CDR1 is LNHNV, CDR2 YYDKDF, per germline (reference sequence). The CDR3: CATSRGQGGSGNTIYF. The CDR3 DNA is TGTGCCACCAGCAGGGGACAGGGGGGCTCTGGAAACACCATATATTTT.

The V call is TRBV5-1, the J call TRBJ1-5; 7 bases fit TRBD1. Losses at the gene ends were 0 bases for V and 8 bases for J; bases not matched to a gene: 8. Germline V gene sequence: CDR1 SGHRS, CDR2 YFSETQ. There are 15 residues in the CDR3. CDR3 in DNA: TGCGCCAGCAGCTTGGTAGGAGGCAGGGGGGAGCCCCAGCATTTT. Protein sequence: CASSLVGGRGEPQHF.

V usage is TRBV28 and J usage is TRBJ1-5, with D unresolved. The CDR3 extends over 16 amino acids. Germline V gives CDR1 MDHEN, CDR2 SYDVKM. V was cut by 3 bases and J by 2 bases, with 14 bases left in between. As DNA, the CDR3 is TGTGCCAGCAGTTTCCGCTTGAGGGTTGGCAATCAGCCCCAGCATTTT. Its translation: CASSFRLRVGNQPQHF.